Sequencing of this T cell receptor (beta chain) was carried out in a study of shared clonotypes between healthy human individuals. Study details: Donor ages ranged 18 to 49 years: a couple of women, a few men. Three CD4 naive, three CD4 memory, two CD8 naive and one CD8 memory plate were used per donor.

As regards this clone: The antigen remains undetermined.

Study-wide findings and caveats: Rarefaction gave evidence that sorted-subset sequencing remained incomplete despite large depth.

There were no recent acute infections or vaccinations among the donors, who were healthy HIV-negative adults. This CDR3 region has 13 residues. V lost 6 bases and J lost 5; bases outside the gene matches: 7. CDR1 and CDR2 (germline): SQVTM, ANQGSEA. The data were produced by immunoSEQ multiplex PCR, yet TCRdb's version contains in-frame clones alone and is incomplete. In the table there are about 180,000 clones, approximately 92% of which are singletons. The sequenced material came from naive CD4+ T cells sorted from blood. This sample's subset: CD45RA+ positively selected. The gene calls are TRBV29-1 and TRBJ2-5, with 9 bases that match TRBD1. The TCR sequence derives from a woman in her twenties or thirties in good health. CDR3 sequence reads: CSVDRGVEETQYF. The CDR3 bases are TGCAGCGTCGACAGGGGGGTGGAGGAGACCCAGTACTTC. Filled out from reference TRBV29-1 and TRBJ2-5, the complete variable domain reads SAVISQKPSRDICQRGTSLTIQCQVDSQVTMMFWYRQQPGQSLTLIATANQGSEATYESGFVIDKFPISRPNLTFSTLTVSNMSPEDSSIYLCSVDRGVEETQYFGPGTRLLVL.